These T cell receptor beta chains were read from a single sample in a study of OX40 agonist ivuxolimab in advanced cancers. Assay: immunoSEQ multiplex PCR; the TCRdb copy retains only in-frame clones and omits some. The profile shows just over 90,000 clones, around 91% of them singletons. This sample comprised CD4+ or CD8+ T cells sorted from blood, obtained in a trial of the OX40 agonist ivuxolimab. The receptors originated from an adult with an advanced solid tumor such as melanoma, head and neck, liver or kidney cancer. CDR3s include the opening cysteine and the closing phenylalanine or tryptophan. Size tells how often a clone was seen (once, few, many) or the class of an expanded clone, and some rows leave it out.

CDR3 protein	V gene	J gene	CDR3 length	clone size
CASSQNRGYYEQYF	TRBV7-6	TRBJ2-7	14	once
CASSPDSAGVEYSEQYF	TRBV5-8	TRBJ2-7	17	NA
CASSVAPGVFYNEQFF	TRBV9	TRBJ2-1	16	NA
CSARWGEKLFF	TRBV29-1	TRBJ1-4	11	NA
CASSLSRLAVYNEQFF	TRBV5-1	TRBJ2-1	16	once
CAWSVHEAFF	TRBV30	TRBJ1-1	10	few
CASSPEGARHTEAFF	TRBV5-1	TRBJ1-1	15	NA
CASSSRLHPGNYSTDTQYF	TRBV21-1	TRBJ2-3	19	NA
CAWSQILNTEAFF	TRBV30	TRBJ1-1	13	NA
CASRPTSSGNTIYF	TRBV7-8	TRBJ1-3	14	once
CASSISGSSYEQYF	TRBV28	TRBJ2-7	14	NA
CASMPFDRVLSGANVLTF	TRBV19	TRBJ2-6	18	NA
CASRRTGLEETQYF	TRBV4-1	TRBJ2-5	14	NA
CASSTPGPLGNEQFF	TRBV21-1	TRBJ2-1	15	NA
CASRRDVAGGNYEQYF	TRBV19	TRBJ2-7	16	once
CASSLDLAGAAETQYF	TRBV11-2	TRBJ2-5	16	NA
CASSQAGGTDTQYF	TRBV4-2	TRBJ2-3	14	NA
CASSVSGSSSYEQYF	TRBV27	TRBJ2-7	15	NA
CASSFAGLAGSVEQYF	TRBV7-9	TRBJ2-7	16	NA
CASSYSRGWTEAFF	TRBV6-5	TRBJ1-1	14	NA
CASSPPLTLYEQYF	TRBV28	TRBJ2-7	14	NA
CAWSLNTGNTIYF	TRBV30	TRBJ1-3	13	NA
CASSDTSSPHNEQFF	TRBV6-4	TRBJ2-1	15	NA
CASSFGTRGNTIYF	TRBV6-6	TRBJ1-3	14	NA
CASRVDLGLPSSYEQYF	TRBV25-1	TRBJ2-7	17	NA
CASSHEPPGLAGESNEQFF	TRBV4-3	TRBJ2-1	19	NA
CASSYSTGSSGNTIYF	TRBV6-6	TRBJ1-3	16	NA
CASSLAGGKGTEAFF	TRBV7-9	TRBJ1-1	15	NA
CASSLDRYGYTF	TRBV7-2	TRBJ1-2	12	NA
CASSLNRGNQPQHF	TRBV7-8	TRBJ1-5	14	NA
CASSLVSGNTQYF	TRBV7-2	TRBJ2-3	13	few
CASSTMKTGQGWAETQYF	TRBV28	TRBJ2-5	18	NA
CASSSRLAGVQETQYF	TRBV6-6	TRBJ2-5	16	NA
CASSLGVAGDYEQYF	TRBV7-3	TRBJ2-7	15	NA
CASSLWGSGDAREQYF	TRBV11-3	TRBJ2-7	16	NA
CASSLGQGGETQYF	TRBV18	TRBJ2-5	14	once
CASSLPGPGPETQYF	TRBV7-9	TRBJ2-5	15	NA
CASSTSTGGPTRNTEAFF	TRBV19	TRBJ1-1	18	NA
CAWSGTSEAFF	TRBV30	TRBJ1-1	11	few
CAWTPPGRETYEQYF	TRBV30	TRBJ2-7	15	NA
CASGSGLAGRETQYF	TRBV12-5	TRBJ2-5	15	NA
CASSPGAGGQETQYF	TRBV5-1	TRBJ2-5	15	NA
CASSFRDRVNYGYTF	TRBV5-6	TRBJ1-2	15	few